This is a list of T cell receptor beta chains from one sample in a study of metastatic and nonmetastatic thyroid tumors. TCRdb used MiXCR to call clones anew from the PCR reads. This table has more than 35,000 clones, about 18% appearing once. The material sequenced was blood. These receptors were taken from a male donor with papillary thyroid cancer or a benign thyroid nodule (not recorded which). Some clones in this sample may be carry-over from other donors' samples. The CDR3 runs from the conserved cysteine through the conserved F or W. The D gene is left open where the match is weak. Not every row has a clone size; where given, it reads once, few, many or a size class.

>TRBJ2-3|TRBV7-9|.|many
TGTGCCAGCAAAGACAGGGAGGGTCTAGATACGCAGTATTTT
CASKDREGLDTQYF
>TRBJ2-5|TRBV5-5|.|many
TGTGCCAGCAGCTTGGACTCCCAAGAGACCCAGTACTTC
CASSLDSQETQYF
>TRBJ2-7|TRBV12-3/TRBV12-4|TRBD1|few
TGTGCCAGCAGCGAGGACAGGGTGAAATCCCACGAGCAGTACTTC
CASSEDRVKSHEQYF
>TRBJ2-5|TRBV28|.|many
TGTGCCAGCAGTTTATACAGGGTAGAGGAGACCCAGTACTTC
CASSLYRVEETQYF
>TRBJ2-1|TRBV18|.|many
TGTGCCAGCTCACAAAGACAGGTCAATGAGCAGTTCTTC
CASSQRQVNEQFF
>TRBJ2-3|TRBV10-1|.|few
TGCGCCAGCAGTGAGAATGGTTCACAAGTGTTTGCAGATACGCAGTATTTT
CASSENGSQVFADTQYF
>TRBJ1-3|TRBV6-1|.|many
TGTGCCAGCAGTAGACAGGCTCCTGGAAACACCATATATTTT
CASSRQAPGNTIYF
>TRBJ2-7|TRBV28|TRBD2|.
TGTGCCAGCAGTTTGGGGCTAGCGGGACCCTACGAGCAGTATTTC
CASSLGLAGPYEQYF
>TRBJ2-1|TRBV7-7|TRBD1|many
TGTGCCAGCAGCTTAGTGGACAGGGGGGTCCTGAACGGCGTCTTAACCAATGAGCAGTTCTTC
CASSLVDRGVLNGVLTNEQFF
>TRBJ1-1|TRBV6-1|.|many
TGTGCCAGCAAAGTATCTAGCGGGGCTGAAGCTTTCTTT
CASKVSSGAEAFF
>TRBJ2-3|TRBV6-1|.|many
TGTGCCAGCAGTCGAACACACGCTGGCGATTGGACAGATACGCAGTATTTT
CASSRTHAGDWTDTQYF